These 27 T cell receptor beta chains were sequenced from one sample in a study of Ad26.COV2.S vaccination and SARS-CoV-2 variants. Only in-frame clones appear in the TCRdb table, and some are missing; sequencing was by immunoSEQ multiplex PCR. Here the sample spans about 400,000 clones, approximately 91% being singletons. Treatment given: roughly 19 received Ad26.COV2.S at low or high dose, single or two shots; roughly five received placebo; per-sample allocation not given. On day 63 after the first injection, vaccine and placebo recipients gave samples. Sample: peripheral blood, taken in a trial of Ad26.COV2.S vaccine versus placebo. Receptors were obtained from a person between 18 and 65 years old who received the Ad26.COV2.S COVID-19 vaccine or a placebo.

A single count supports this clone. This chain uses TRBV28 with TRBJ1-2; 9 nucleotides agree with TRBD1. Unmatched junction bases numbered 7, after V lost 6 bases and J lost 8 bases. CDR1 is MDHEN, CDR2 SYDVKM, per germline. This CDR3 is built from 13 residues. This CDR3 is CASSGLTGGGYTF. CDR3 DNA: TGTGCCAGCAGCGGGCTCACAGGGGGCGGCTACACCTTC.

This chain joins TRBV5-1 and TRBJ2-1; TRBD1 matches 10 bases. CDR3 length: 16 amino acids. Germline V gene lookup returns CDR1 SGHRS and CDR2 YFSETQ. Trimming took 3 bases from V and 4 from J; bases not matched to a gene: 7. The CDR3 nucleotides read TGCGCCAGCAGCTGGGCGGGACAGGGGACTTACAATGAGCAGTTCTTC. Residues: CASSWAGQGTYNEQFF.

The sample holds one count of this clone. V usage is TRBV20-1 and J usage is TRBJ1-1; D is uncertain. This CDR3 region has 11 residues. CDR1 and CDR2 (germline): DFQATT, SNEGSKA (reference sequence). V was shortened by 0 bases and J by 11 bases, with 10 bases between the two germline ends. The CDR3 here is CSARDGLRAFF. CDR3 DNA: TGCAGTGCTAGAGACGGGCTGAGGGCTTTCTTT.

J is TRBJ2-1 and V is TRBV28; TRBD2 matches 12 bases. V lost 4 bases and J lost 10; bases outside the gene matches: 8. Germline V lookup: CDR1 MDHEN, CDR2 SYDVKM. The CDR3 is 15 amino acids. CDR3: CASSSLGLAGGEQFF. CDR3 sequence (DNA): TGTGCCAGCAGTTCTTTGGGACTAGCGGGTGGGGAGCAGTTCTTC. Together with reference TRBV28 and TRBJ2-1, the CDR3 gives the full variable domain: DVKVTQSSRYLVKRTGEKVFLECVQDMDHENMFWYRQDPGLGLRLIYFSYDVKMKEKGDIPEGYSVSREKKERFSLILESASTNQTSMYLCASSSLGLAGGEQFFGPGTRLTVL.

The chain carries TRBV6-5 and TRBJ2-1; 10 nucleotides line up with TRBD2. This CDR3 is built from 14 residues. Germline CDR1 and CDR2: MNHEY and SVGAGI. V trimming: 7 bases; J trimming: 8 bases; junction bases outside the gene matches: 8. CDR3 nucleotide sequence: TGTGCCAGCACCCAGCGGGAGGGCCGTTATGAGCAGTTCTTC. This gives the protein CASTQREGRYEQFF.

Concerning this clone: The sample holds other DNA sequences that translate to the same CDR3. The chain is built from TRBV19 and TRBJ1-5, with a weak D call TRBD1 (5 bases). CDR1 LNHDA and CDR2 SQIVND come from the germline V gene (reference sequence). V lost 3 bases and J 1 base, leaving 7 bases between the germline ends. CDR3 length equals 14 residues. CDR3 in DNA: TGTGCCAGTAGTATTGAGGGGAGCAATCAGCCCCAGCATTTT. It codes for CASSIEGSNQPQHF.

The chain links TRBV28 to TRBJ2-7; 8 nucleotides line up with TRBD1. Germline V CDR1 and CDR2: MDHEN, SYDVKM. Trimming removed 4 bases from V and 6 bases from J; junction bases left unmatched: 14. The CDR3 has 16 residues. Here the CDR3 DNA reads TGTGCCAGCAGTTCCTCGACGGACAGGGAGGTGTCCGAGCAGTACTTC. Protein product: CASSSSTDREVSEQYF. Together with reference TRBV28 and TRBJ2-7, the CDR3 gives the full variable domain: DVKVTQSSRYLVKRTGEKVFLECVQDMDHENMFWYRQDPGLGLRLIYFSYDVKMKEKGDIPEGYSVSREKKERFSLILESASTNQTSMYLCASSSSTDREVSEQYFGPGTRLTVT.

The chain has TRBV28 and TRBJ2-7, with D possibly TRBD2 on 6 matching bases. The CDR3 contains 13 residues. Germline values: CDR1 MDHEN, CDR2 SYDVKM. Trimming took 3 bases from V and 13 from J, leaving 19 bases between them. The CDR3 loop reads CASSFKVRQGLYF. CDR3 coding DNA: TGTGCCAGCAGTTTTAAGGTGAGGCAGGGACTTTACTTC.

This clone has only one observation. The chain is built from TRBV7-8 and TRBJ2-7; TRBD1 agrees at 10 bases. Germline V CDR1 and CDR2: SGHVS, FQNEAQ. V lost 6 bases and J lost 2; bases outside the gene matches: 7. The CDR3 sequence is 15 residues long. The CDR3 nucleotides read TGTGCCAGCAGAATGACAGGGGGCAACACCTACGAGCAGTACTTC. Protein product: CASRMTGGNTYEQYF.

The V and J genes are TRBV9 and TRBJ1-1; D not certain. Germline V CDR1 and CDR2: SGDLS, YYNGEE. The CDR3 consists of 16 residues. V gave up 4 bases and J gave up 1 base, with 17 bases separating them. In DNA form, the CDR3 reads TGTGCCAGCAGCCCCCAACTGCAGGTCTCGAACACTGAAGCTTTCTTT. This translates into CASSPQLQVSNTEAFF.

V is TRBV24-1 and J is TRBJ2-5, with D unresolved. Trimming removed 9 bases from V and 5 bases from J, with 12 bases in between. The CDR3 runs 12 residues. Germline V CDR1 and CDR2: KGHDR, SFDVKD. CDR3 coding DNA: TGTGCCACCGAGGACGTCCGTGAGACCCAGTACTTC. Its translation is CATEDVRETQYF.

The chain couples TRBV5-4 to TRBJ2-1, with D possibly being TRBD1 (6 bases). Germline assignment: CDR1 SGHNT and CDR2 YYREEE (reference sequence). Trimming left V 2 bases short and J 3 bases short, with 9 bases between. The CDR3 consists of 14 residues. Here the CDR3 reads CASSFLGGYNEQFF. The CDR3 bases are TGTGCCAGCAGCTTTTTAGGGGGCTACAATGAGCAGTTCTTC.

This clone was observed a single time. The rearrangement links TRBV11-2 to TRBJ2-3; TRBD2 matches at 13 bases. This CDR3 is built from 15 residues. The V and J ends lost 5 bases and 5 bases, in that order; junction bases with no gene match: 4. The germline CDR1 and CDR2 sequences are SGHAT and FQNNGV. CDR3 amino acids: CASSQGLAGRDTQYF. CDR3 bases: TGTGCCAGCAGCCAGGGACTAGCGGGAAGAGATACGCAGTATTTT.

This rearrangement joins TRBV29-1 to TRBJ2-1; no definite D call. The CDR3 covers 11 residues. CDR1 and CDR2 (germline): SQVTM, ANQGSEA. Deletions cut 4 bases from V and 4 bases from J, with 5 bases between. The CDR3 nucleotides are TGCAGCGTTGTCTTTTACAATGAGCAGTTCTTC. Translation gives CSVVFYNEQFF.

A word on this clone: The junction differs from germline at one of its ends, possibly a read error. The gene calls are TRBV16 and TRBJ2-7; 9 nucleotides align to TRBD2. CDR1 is KGHSY and CDR2 is FQNENV in the germline V gene. The CDR3 runs 14 residues. The CDR3 region has the DNA TGTGCCAGCACCCAAGGGACTAGCCGCAACGAGCAGTACTTC. Its translation is CASTQGTSRNEQYF.

This chain uses TRBV7-2 with TRBJ2-1; D may be TRBD2 (6 bases). V lost 1 base, J lost 6 bases, and 10 bases lay in between. The CDR3 has 14 amino acids. Per germline, CDR1 SGHTA and CDR2 FQGNSA. CDR3 amino acids: CASSLGLAANEQFF. In DNA, the CDR3 is TGTGCCAGCAGCTTAGGTTTAGCGGCCAATGAGCAGTTCTTC.

The chain carries TRBV7-2 and TRBJ1-4; D unresolved. This CDR3 has 15 residues. Germline loops: CDR1 SGHTA, CDR2 FQGNSA. Between the trimmed V and J ends, which lost 5 bases and 3 bases, there was a span of 13 bases. This CDR3 reads CASSPDGASNEKLFF. CDR3 sequence (DNA): TGTGCCAGCAGCCCGGACGGAGCGTCTAATGAAAAACTGTTTTTT. Full variable domain (outside the CDR3, taken from reference TRBV7-2 and TRBJ1-4): GAGVSQSPSNKVTEKGKDVELRCDPISGHTALYWYRQSLGQGLEFLIYFQGNSAPDKSGLPSDRFSAERTGGSVSTLTIQRTQQEDSAVYLCASSPDGASNEKLFFGSGTQLSVL.

The chain employs TRBV5-1 and TRBJ2-1; TRBD1 matches at 8 bases. The trim removed 4 bases at V and 3 bases at J, leaving 9 bases unmatched. Germline values: CDR1 SGHRS, CDR2 YFSETQ. The CDR3 consists of 16 residues. Here the CDR3 reads CASSPLFGQGYNEQFF. For the CDR3, the DNA is TGCGCCAGCAGCCCACTTTTCGGACAGGGCTACAATGAGCAGTTCTTC.

The chain combines TRBV7-8 with TRBJ1-4; D remains ambiguous. The CDR3 loop spans 14 amino acids. Trimming cost V 7 bases and J 8 bases, with 17 bases left between them. The germline V gene encodes CDR1 SGHVS and CDR2 FQNEAQ. The CDR3 nucleotides are TGTGCCAGCACCGGAGGAGGCGCGAGGGAAAAACTGTTTTTT. Encoded protein: CASTGGGAREKLFF. The whole variable domain, filled in from reference TRBV7-8 and TRBJ1-4, reads GAGVSQSPRYKVAKRGQDVALRCDPISGHVSLFWYQQALGQGPEFLTYFQNEAQLDKSGLPSDRFFAERPEGSVSTLKIQRTQQEDSAVYLCASTGGGAREKLFFGSGTQLSVL.

The chain recombines TRBV30 with TRBJ1-5, with D possibly matching TRBD1 (6 bases). Trimming took 2 bases from V and 5 from J, leaving 13 bases between them. The CDR3 is 14 amino acids. The germline CDR1 and CDR2 sequences are GTSNPN and SVGIG (reference sequence). CDR3: CAWSQGQAHQPQHF. Written as DNA, the CDR3 is TGTGCCTGGAGTCAGGGGCAGGCCCATCAGCCCCAGCATTTT.

The chain recombines TRBV19 with TRBJ1-5, with 7 bases identical to TRBD1. Trimming removed 6 bases from V and 5 bases from J; junction bases left unmatched: 10. Germline loops: CDR1 LNHDA, CDR2 SQIVND (reference sequence). The CDR3 runs 15 residues. CDR3 DNA sequence: TGTGCCAGTAGCAAGACAGGGTCCTTCGATCAGCCCCAGCATTTT. It yields the protein CASSKTGSFDQPQHF.

The genes are TRBV15 and TRBJ1-2; 7 nucleotides line up with TRBD1. CDR3 length equals 17 residues. J was trimmed by 4 bases and V by 5 bases; bases with no gene match: 16. Germline V lookup: CDR1 LNHNV, CDR2 YYDKDF (reference sequence). The CDR3 protein is CATSPFTRDRTSYGYTF. CDR3 sequence (DNA): TGTGCCACCAGCCCCTTTACAAGGGACAGAACGTCCTATGGCTACACCTTC.

The chain uses TRBV27 and TRBJ1-3; D ambiguous. V lost 5 bases to trimming and J lost 8 bases, with 19 bases between them. In germline, CDR1 is MNHEY, CDR2 SMNVEV (reference sequence). The CDR3 contains 15 residues. This chain's CDR3 is CASSAAGSAGYTIYF. The CDR3 DNA sequence: TGTGCCAGCAGTGCCGCCGGGAGTGCAGGATACACCATATATTTT.

The table lists this clone with a count of one. The genes are TRBV6-1 and TRBJ2-7, with unresolved D. Germline V gene sequence: CDR1 MNHNS, CDR2 SASEGT. The CDR3 runs 14 residues. V was clipped by 2 bases and J by 2 bases, with 10 bases between them. The CDR3 is CASSEFGQTYEQYF. Written as DNA, the CDR3 is TGTGCCAGCAGTGAATTTGGGCAGACCTACGAGCAGTACTTC.

J is TRBJ2-7 and V is TRBV11-1; TRBD1 matches at 7 bases. Germline V CDR1 and CDR2: SGHAT, FQDESV (reference sequence). The CDR3 extends over 17 amino acids. The trim removed 0 bases at V and 3 bases at J, leaving 11 bases unmatched. In nucleotides, the CDR3 is TGTGCCAGCAGCTTAGCGAGGGGGCGCGGTCGAAACTACGAGCAGTACTTC. Translated, it gives CASSLARGRGRNYEQYF.

The chain combines TRBV5-1 with TRBJ1-2; tentative D call: TRBD1 (5 bases). The CDR3 runs 13 residues. CDR1 and CDR2 (germline): SGHRS, YFSETQ. V was shortened by 4 bases and J by 4 bases, with 11 bases between the two germline ends. The CDR3 spells CASSPRTSYGYTF. For the CDR3, the DNA is TGCGCCAGCAGCCCAAGGACAAGCTATGGCTACACCTTC.

This clone appeared a single time. The V gene is TRBV9, the J gene TRBJ2-4; D call uncertain. Germline CDR1 reads SGDLS; CDR2 reads YYNGEE. This CDR3 region has 14 residues. V was cut by 4 bases and J by 10 bases, with 18 bases left in between. The CDR3 sequence is CASSPEGLPSIQYF. In DNA form, the CDR3 reads TGTGCCAGCAGCCCAGAAGGCCTACCATCGATTCAGTACTTC.